This TCR beta chain was sequenced during a study of identical twins. TCRdb analysed the 5' RACE reads with MiXCR anew, one entry per CDR3 protein. The sample consists of around 480,000 distinct CDR3 sequences, roughly an eighth of them appearing once. Study outcomes and limitations: Clonotypes of the beta chain that were abundant in cord blood carried fewer insertions (memory repertoires showed none).

Turning to this clonotype: Its antigen is unidentified.

The same sample was also studied in work on yellow fever vaccine responses in identical twins.

The source material was CD4+ T cells sorted from blood. The sequence derives from a woman younger than 35 in good health.

The CDR3 spells CASNPGLDFYNEQFF. The DNA of the CDR3 is TGCGCCAGCAACCCCGGACTAGACTTTTACAATGAGCAGTTCTTC. The chain links TRBV5-1 to TRBJ2-1, with 7 positions matching TRBD2. The CDR3 length is 15 residues. J gave up 4 bases and V 6 bases, and 10 bases lay outside the gene matches. Germline CDR1 reads SGHRS; CDR2 reads YFSETQ.